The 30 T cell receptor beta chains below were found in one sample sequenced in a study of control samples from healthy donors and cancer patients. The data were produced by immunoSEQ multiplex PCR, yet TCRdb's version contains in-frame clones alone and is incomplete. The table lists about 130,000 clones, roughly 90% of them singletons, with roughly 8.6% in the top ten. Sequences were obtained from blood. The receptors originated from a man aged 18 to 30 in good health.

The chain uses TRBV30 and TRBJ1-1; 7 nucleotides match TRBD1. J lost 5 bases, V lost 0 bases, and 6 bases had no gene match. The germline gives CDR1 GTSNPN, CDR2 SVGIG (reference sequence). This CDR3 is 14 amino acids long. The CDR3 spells CAWSVQGIKTEAFF. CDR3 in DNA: TGTGCCTGGAGTGTACAGGGGATCAAGACTGAAGCTTTCTTT. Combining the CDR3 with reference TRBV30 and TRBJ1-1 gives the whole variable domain SQTIHQWPATLVQPVGSPLSLECTVEGTSNPNLYWYRQAAGRGLQLLFYSVGIGQISSEVPQNLSASRPQDRQFILSSKKLLLSDSGFYLCAWSVQGIKTEAFFGQGTRLTVV.

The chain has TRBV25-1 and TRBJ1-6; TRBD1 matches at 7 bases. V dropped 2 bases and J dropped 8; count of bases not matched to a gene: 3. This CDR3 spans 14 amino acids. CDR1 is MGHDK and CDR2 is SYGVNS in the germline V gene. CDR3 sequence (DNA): TGTGCCAGCAGTGAAGACAGGGCTCATTCACCCCTCCACTTT. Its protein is CASSEDRAHSPLHF. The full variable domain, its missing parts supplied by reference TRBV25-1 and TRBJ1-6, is EADIYQTPRYLVIGTGKKITLECSQTMGHDKMYWYQQDPGMELHLIHYSYGVNSTEKGDLSSESTVSRIRTEHFPLTLESARPSHTSQYLCASSEDRAHSPLHFGNGTRLTVT.

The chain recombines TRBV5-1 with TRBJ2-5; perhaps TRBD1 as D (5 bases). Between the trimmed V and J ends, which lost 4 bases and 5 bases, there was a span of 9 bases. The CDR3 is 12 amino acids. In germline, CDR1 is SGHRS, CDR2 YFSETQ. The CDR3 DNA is TGCGCCAGCAGCCAGGGTTATGAGACCCAGTACTTC. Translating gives CASSQGYETQYF.

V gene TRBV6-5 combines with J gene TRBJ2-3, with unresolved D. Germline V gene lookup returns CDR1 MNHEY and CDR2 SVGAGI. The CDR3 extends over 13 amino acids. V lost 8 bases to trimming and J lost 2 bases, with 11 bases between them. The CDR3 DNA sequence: TGTGCCAGCGGGAAGGAGTACACAGATACGCAGTATTTT. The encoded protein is CASGKEYTDTQYF.

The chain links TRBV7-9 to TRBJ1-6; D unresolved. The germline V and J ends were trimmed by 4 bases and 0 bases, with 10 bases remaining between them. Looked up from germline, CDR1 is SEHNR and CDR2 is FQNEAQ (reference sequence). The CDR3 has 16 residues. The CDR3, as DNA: TGTGCCAGCAGCTCGGAAGACTACTCCTATAATTCACCCCTCCACTTT. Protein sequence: CASSSEDYSYNSPLHF.

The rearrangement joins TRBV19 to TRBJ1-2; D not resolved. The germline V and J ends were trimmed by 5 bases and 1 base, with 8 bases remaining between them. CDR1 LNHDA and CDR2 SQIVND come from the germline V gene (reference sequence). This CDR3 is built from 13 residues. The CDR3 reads CASSSNLNYGYTF. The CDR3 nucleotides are TGTGCCAGTAGTTCAAACCTTAACTATGGCTACACCTTC.

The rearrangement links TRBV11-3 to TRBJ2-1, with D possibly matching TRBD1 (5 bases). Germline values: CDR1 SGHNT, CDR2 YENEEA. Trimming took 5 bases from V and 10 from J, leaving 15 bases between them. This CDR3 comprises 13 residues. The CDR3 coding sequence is TGTGCCAGCAGCCCGAGAGAAGGGGCCGAGCAGTTCTTC. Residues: CASSPREGAEQFF.

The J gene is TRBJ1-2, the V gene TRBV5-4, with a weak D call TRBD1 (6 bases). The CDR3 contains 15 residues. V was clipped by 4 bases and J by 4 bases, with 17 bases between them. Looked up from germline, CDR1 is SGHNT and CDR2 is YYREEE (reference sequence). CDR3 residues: CASSPRGGRSYGYTF. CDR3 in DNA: TGTGCCAGCAGCCCGAGGGGGGGGCGAAGCTATGGCTACACCTTC. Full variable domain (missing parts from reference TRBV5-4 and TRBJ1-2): ETGVTQSPTHLIKTRGQQVTLRCSSQSGHNTVSWYQQALGQGPQFIFQYYREEENGRGNFPPRFSGLQFPNYSSELNVNALELDDSALYLCASSPRGGRSYGYTFGSGTRLTVV.

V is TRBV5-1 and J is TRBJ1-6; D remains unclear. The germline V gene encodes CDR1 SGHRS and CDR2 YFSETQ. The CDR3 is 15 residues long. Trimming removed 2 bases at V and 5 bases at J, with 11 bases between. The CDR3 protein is CASSFEYFNNSPLHF. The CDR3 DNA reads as TGCGCCAGCAGCTTCGAATACTTCAATAATTCACCCCTCCACTTT.

This CDR3 is CASSPEGQGRKAFF. CDR3 coding DNA: TGTGCCAGCTCACCCGAAGGACAGGGTCGGAAGGCTTTCTTT. V usage is TRBV18 and J usage is TRBJ1-1; TRBD1 matches 8 bases. V lost 3 bases to trimming and J lost 11 bases; unmatched junction nucleotides: 11. Germline V gives CDR1 KGHSH, CDR2 LQKENI. The CDR3 length is 14 residues.

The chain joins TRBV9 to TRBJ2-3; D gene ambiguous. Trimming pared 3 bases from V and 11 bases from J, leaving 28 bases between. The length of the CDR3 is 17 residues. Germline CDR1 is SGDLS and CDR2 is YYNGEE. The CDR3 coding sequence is TGTGCCAGCAGCGCAAAACCTGACAATCTCGGTACCGTTGGGCAGTATTTT. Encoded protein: CASSAKPDNLGTVGQYF.

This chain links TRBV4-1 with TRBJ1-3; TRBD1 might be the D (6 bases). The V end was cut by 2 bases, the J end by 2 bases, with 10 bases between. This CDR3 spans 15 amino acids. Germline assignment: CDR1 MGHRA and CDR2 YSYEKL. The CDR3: CASSQQGNPGNTIYF. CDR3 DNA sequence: TGCGCCAGCAGCCAACAGGGGAACCCTGGAAACACCATATATTTT.

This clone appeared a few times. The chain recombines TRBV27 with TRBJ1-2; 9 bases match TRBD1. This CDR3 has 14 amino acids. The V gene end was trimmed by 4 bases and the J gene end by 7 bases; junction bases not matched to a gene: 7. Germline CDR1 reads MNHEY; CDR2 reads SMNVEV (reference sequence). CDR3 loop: CASSSRDRGGGYTF. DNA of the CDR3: TGTGCCAGCAGTTCTCGAGACAGGGGGGGTGGCTACACCTTC.

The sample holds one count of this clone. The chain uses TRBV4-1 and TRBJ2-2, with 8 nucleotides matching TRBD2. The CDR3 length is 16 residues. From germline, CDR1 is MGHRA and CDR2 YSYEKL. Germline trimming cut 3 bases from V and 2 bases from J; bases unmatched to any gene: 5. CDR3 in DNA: TGCGCCAGCAGCCACGGGCGGGGGGACAACACCGGGGAGCTGTTTTTT. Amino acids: CASSHGRGDNTGELFF.

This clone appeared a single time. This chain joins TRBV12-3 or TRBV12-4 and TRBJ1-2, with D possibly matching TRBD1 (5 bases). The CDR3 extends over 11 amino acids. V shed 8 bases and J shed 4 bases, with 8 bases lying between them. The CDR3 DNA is TGTGCCAGCGGGGCCCTCTATGGCTACACCTTC. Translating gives CASGALYGYTF.

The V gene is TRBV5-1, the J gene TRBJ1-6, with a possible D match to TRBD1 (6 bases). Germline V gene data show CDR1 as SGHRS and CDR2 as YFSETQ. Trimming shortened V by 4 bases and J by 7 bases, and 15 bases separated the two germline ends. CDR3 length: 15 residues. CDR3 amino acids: CASSLQGGENSPLHF. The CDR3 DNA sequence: TGCGCCAGCAGCCTACAGGGAGGTGAGAATTCACCCCTCCACTTT. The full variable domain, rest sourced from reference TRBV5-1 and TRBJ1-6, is KAGVTQTPRYLIKTRGQQVTLSCSPISGHRSVSWYQQTPGQGLQFLFEYFSETQRNKGNFPGRFSGRQFSNSRSEMNVSTLELGDSALYLCASSLQGGENSPLHFGNGTRLTVT.

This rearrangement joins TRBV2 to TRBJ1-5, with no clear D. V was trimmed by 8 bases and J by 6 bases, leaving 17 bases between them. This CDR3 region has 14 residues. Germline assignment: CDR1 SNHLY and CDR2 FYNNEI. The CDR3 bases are TGTGCCAGCGTTGTGGATATGGGGAGTCAGCCCCAGCATTTT. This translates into CASVVDMGSQPQHF.

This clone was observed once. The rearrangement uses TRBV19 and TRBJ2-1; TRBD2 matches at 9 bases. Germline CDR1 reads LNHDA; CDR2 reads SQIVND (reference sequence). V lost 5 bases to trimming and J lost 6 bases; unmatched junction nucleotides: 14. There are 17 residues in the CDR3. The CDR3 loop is CASSRTLLAGPSNEQFF. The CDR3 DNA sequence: TGTGCCAGTAGTCGAACTCTTCTAGCGGGGCCCAGCAATGAGCAGTTCTTC.

In nucleotides, the CDR3 is TGCGCCAGCAGCCCGGGACTAGCGGGGGCCACAGATACGCAGTATTTT. Translation gives CASSPGLAGATDTQYF. The rearrangement uses TRBV5-1 and TRBJ2-3; 14 nucleotides align to TRBD2. Germline V lookup: CDR1 SGHRS, CDR2 YFSETQ. J lost 2 bases, V lost 4 bases, and 3 bases had no gene match. This CDR3 contains 16 residues.

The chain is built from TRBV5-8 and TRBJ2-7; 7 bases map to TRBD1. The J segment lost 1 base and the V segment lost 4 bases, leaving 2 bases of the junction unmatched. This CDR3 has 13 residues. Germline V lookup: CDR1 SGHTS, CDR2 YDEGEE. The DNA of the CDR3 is TGTGCCAGCAGCCGGACAGGATCCTACGAGCAGTACTTC. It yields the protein CASSRTGSYEQYF.

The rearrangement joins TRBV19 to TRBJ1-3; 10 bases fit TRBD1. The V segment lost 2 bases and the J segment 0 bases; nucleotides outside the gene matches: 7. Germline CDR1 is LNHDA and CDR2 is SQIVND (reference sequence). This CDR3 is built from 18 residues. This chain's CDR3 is CASSISGQGPSSGNTIYF. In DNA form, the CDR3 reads TGTGCCAGTAGTATATCGGGACAGGGGCCGAGCTCTGGAAACACCATATATTTT.

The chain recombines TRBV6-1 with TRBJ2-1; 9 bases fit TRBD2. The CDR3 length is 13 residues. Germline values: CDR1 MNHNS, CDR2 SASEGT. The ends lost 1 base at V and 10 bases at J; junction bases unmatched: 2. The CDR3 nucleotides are TGTGCCAGCAGTGAAGAAGGACTAGCGGAGCAGTTCTTC. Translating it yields CASSEEGLAEQFF.

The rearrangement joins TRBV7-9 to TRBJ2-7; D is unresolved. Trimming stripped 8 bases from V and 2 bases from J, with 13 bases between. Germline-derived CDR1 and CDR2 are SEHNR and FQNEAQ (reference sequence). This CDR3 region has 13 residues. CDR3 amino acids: CASLGRGPYEQYF. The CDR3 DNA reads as TGTGCCAGCCTAGGACGCGGACCCTACGAGCAGTACTTC. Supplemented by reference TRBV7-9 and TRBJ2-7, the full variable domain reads DTGVSQNPRHKITKRGQNVTFRCDPISEHNRLYWYRQTLGQGPEFLTYFQNEAQLEKSRLLSDRFSAERPKGSFSTLEIQRTEQGDSAMYLCASLGRGPYEQYFGPGTRLTVT.

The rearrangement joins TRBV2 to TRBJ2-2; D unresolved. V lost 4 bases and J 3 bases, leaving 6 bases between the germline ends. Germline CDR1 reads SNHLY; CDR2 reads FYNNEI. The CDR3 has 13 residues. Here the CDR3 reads CASSGTDTGELFF. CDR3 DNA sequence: TGTGCCAGCAGTGGTACAGACACCGGGGAGCTGTTTTTT. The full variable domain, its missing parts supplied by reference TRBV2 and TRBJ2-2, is EPEVTQTPSHQVTQMGQEVILRCVPISNHLYFYWYRQILGQKVEFLVSFYNNEISEKSEIFDDQFSVERPDGSNFTLKIRSTKLEDSAMYFCASSGTDTGELFFGEGSRLTVL.

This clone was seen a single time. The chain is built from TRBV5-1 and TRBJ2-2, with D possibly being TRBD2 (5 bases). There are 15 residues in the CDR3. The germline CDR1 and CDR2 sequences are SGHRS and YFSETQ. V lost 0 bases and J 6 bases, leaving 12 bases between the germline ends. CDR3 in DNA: TGCGCCAGCAGCTTGGCCGGGATTGGGCCCGGGGAGCTGTTTTTT. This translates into CASSLAGIGPGELFF.

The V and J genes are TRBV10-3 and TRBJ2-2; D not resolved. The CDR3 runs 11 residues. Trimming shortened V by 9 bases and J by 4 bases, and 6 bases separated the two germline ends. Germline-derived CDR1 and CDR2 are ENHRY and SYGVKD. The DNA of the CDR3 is TGTGCCATATCTAGCACCGGGGAGCTGTTTTTT. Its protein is CAISSTGELFF.

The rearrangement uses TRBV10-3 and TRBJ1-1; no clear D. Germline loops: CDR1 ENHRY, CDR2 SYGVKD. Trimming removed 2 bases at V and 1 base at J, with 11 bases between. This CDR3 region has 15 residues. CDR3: CAISEGIGKNTEAFF. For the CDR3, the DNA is TGTGCCATCAGTGAGGGTATAGGAAAGAACACTGAAGCTTTCTTT.

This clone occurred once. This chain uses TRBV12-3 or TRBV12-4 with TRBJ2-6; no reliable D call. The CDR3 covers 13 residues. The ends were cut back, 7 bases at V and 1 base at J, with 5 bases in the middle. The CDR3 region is CASTRSGANVLTF. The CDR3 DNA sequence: TGTGCCAGCACCCGATCTGGGGCCAACGTCCTGACTTTC.

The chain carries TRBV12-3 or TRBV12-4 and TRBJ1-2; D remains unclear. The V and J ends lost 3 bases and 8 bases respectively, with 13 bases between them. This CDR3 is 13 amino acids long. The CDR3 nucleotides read TGTGCCAGCAGTTTTGGACGGGCCCAGGGCTACACCTTC. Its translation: CASSFGRAQGYTF.

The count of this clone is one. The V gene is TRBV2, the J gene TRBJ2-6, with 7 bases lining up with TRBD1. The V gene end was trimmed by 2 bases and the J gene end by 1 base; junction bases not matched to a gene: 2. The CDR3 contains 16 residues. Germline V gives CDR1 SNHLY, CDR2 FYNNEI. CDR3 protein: CASSELRGSGANVLTF. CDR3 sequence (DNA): TGTGCCAGCAGTGAACTCAGGGGGTCTGGGGCCAACGTCCTGACTTTC.